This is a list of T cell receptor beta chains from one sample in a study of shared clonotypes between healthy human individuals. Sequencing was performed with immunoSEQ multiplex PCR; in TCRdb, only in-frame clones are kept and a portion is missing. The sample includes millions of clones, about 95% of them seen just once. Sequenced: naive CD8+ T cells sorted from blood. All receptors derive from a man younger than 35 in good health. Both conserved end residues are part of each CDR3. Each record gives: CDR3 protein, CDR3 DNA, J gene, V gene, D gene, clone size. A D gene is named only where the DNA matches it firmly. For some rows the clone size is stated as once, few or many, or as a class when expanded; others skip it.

CASSGGETQYF | TGTGCCAGCAGCGGTGGAGAGACCCAGTACTTC | TRBJ2-5 | TRBV9 | . | .
CASSLGKNEQYF | TGTGCCAGCAGCTTAGGTAAGAACGAGCAGTACTTC | TRBJ2-7 | TRBV5-6 | . | once
CASSIAPGATEAFF | TGTGCCAGTAGTATCGCCCCAGGGGCCACTGAAGCTTTCTTT | TRBJ1-1 | TRBV19 | . | .
CASSEGTGRNYGYTF | TGTGCCAGCAGTGAAGGGACAGGTAGAAACTATGGCTACACCTTC | TRBJ1-2 | TRBV2 | TRBD1 | .
CASSLTNTRGAGSDEQYF | TGTGCCAGCAGCTTAACGAATACTCGAGGCGCAGGGTCGGACGAGCAGTACTTC | TRBJ2-7 | TRBV7-3 | . | .
CASSFGLAGGPDEQFF | TGTGCCAGCAGTTTCGGACTAGCGGGAGGGCCTGATGAGCAGTTCTTC | TRBJ2-1 | TRBV27 | TRBD2 | .
CASSLPAAHYGYTF | TGTGCCAGCAGTTTACCCGCAGCCCACTATGGCTACACCTTC | TRBJ1-2 | TRBV28 | . | .
CASSARPDFSDTQYF | TGTGCCAGCAGTGCTAGGCCCGATTTCTCAGATACGCAGTATTTT | TRBJ2-3 | TRBV2 | . | once
CASSPDSHNEQFF | TGTGCCAGCAGCCCGGACTCTCACAATGAGCAGTTCTTC | TRBJ2-1 | TRBV5-6 | . | .
CASSLGKWGVAINSPLHF | TGTGCCAGCAGCTTAGGAAAATGGGGGGTAGCAATTAATTCACCCCTCCACTTT | TRBJ1-6 | TRBV13 | . | once
CSVGLDTSSDEQFF | TGCAGCGTTGGGTTGGACACTAGCTCTGATGAGCAGTTCTTC | TRBJ2-1 | TRBV29-1 | . | .
CASSLAGPFTPQHF | TGTGCCAGCAGTTTGGCAGGTCCTTTTACGCCCCAGCATTTT | TRBJ1-5 | TRBV6-5 | . | .
CASSEWYGTFEYEQYF | TGTGCCAGCAGTGAATGGTACGGCACATTCGAGTACGAGCAGTACTTC | TRBJ2-7 | TRBV2 | . | .
CASSQVLADTQYF | TGCGCCAGCAGCCAAGTATTAGCCGATACGCAGTATTTT | TRBJ2-3 | TRBV4-1 | . | .
CAISESDGYTDTQYF | TGTGCCATCAGTGAGTCTGACGGTTACACAGATACGCAGTATTTT | TRBJ2-3 | TRBV10-3 | . | .
CASSFQVNYGYTF | TGCGCCAGCAGCTTCCAGGTTAACTATGGCTACACCTTC | TRBJ1-2 | TRBV5-1 | . | .
CASSATGLKTEAFF | TGTGCCAGCAGCGCAACAGGGTTAAAGACTGAAGCTTTCTTT | TRBJ1-1 | TRBV2 | . | .
CASNHRTVTNEKLFF | TGCGCCAGCAACCATAGGACGGTAACTAATGAAAAACTGTTTTTT | TRBJ1-4 | TRBV4-1 | . | .
CSVVEHYGYTF | TGCAGCGTGGTAGAGCACTATGGCTACACCTTC | TRBJ1-2 | TRBV29-1 | . | .
CASSLGEGTEAFF | TGTGCCAGCAGCTTAGGCGAAGGGACTGAAGCTTTCTTT | TRBJ1-1 | TRBV5-4 | . | .
CASSLISSYEQYF | TGTGCCAGCAGTTTGATCAGCTCCTACGAGCAGTACTTC | TRBJ2-7 | TRBV27 | . | .
CATSISGPYSNQPQHF | TGTGCCACCAGCATATCGGGGCCTTATAGCAATCAGCCCCAGCATTTT | TRBJ1-5 | TRBV15 | . | .
CASSQETGLAGLDTQYF | TGCGCCAGCAGCCAAGAAACCGGACTAGCGGGCCTCGATACGCAGTATTTT | TRBJ2-3 | TRBV4-3 | TRBD2 | .
CASSPQGNSPMRSYEQYF | TGTGCCAGCAGTCCCCAGGGCAATTCCCCTATGCGCTCCTACGAGCAGTACTTC | TRBJ2-7 | TRBV28 | . | .
CASSSFMVGNTNWAGELFF | TGTGCCAGCAGCTCCTTTATGGTCGGAAACACTAATTGGGCCGGGGAGCTGTTTTTT | TRBJ2-2 | TRBV7-9 | . | .
CASSLGPDYEQYF | TGCGCCAGCAGCTTGGGCCCTGACTACGAGCAGTACTTC | TRBJ2-7 | TRBV5-1 | . | .
CASTYSGGMDTQYF | TGTGCCAGCACCTATAGCGGAGGTATGGATACGCAGTATTTT | TRBJ2-3 | TRBV7-9 | . | .
CASGDRGYGNTIYF | TGTGCCAGCGGGGACAGGGGGTATGGAAACACCATATATTTT | TRBJ1-3 | TRBV28 | TRBD1 | .
CASSLEGGNYNEQFF | TGTGCCAGCAGCTTGGAAGGGGGCAACTACAATGAGCAGTTCTTC | TRBJ2-1 | TRBV5-6 | TRBD1 | .
CASSLTEAYEQYF | TGTGCCAGCAGCCTTACGGAGGCCTACGAGCAGTACTTC | TRBJ2-7 | TRBV7-6 | . | .
CASSFGDRGQPQHF | TGTGCCAGCAGCTTCGGGGACCGAGGACAGCCCCAGCATTTT | TRBJ1-5 | TRBV7-8 | . | .
CASSLVADPSYNEQFF | TGTGCCAGCAGCTTGGTAGCGGACCCATCCTACAATGAGCAGTTCTTC | TRBJ2-1 | TRBV7-2 | . | .
CASSLSRGPTEAFF | TGTGCCAGCAGCCTCAGCCGGGGTCCCACTGAAGCTTTCTTT | TRBJ1-1 | TRBV7-8 | . | .
CASSFFDRAQGDTEAFF | TGTGCCAGCAGCTTTTTTGACAGGGCGCAGGGGGACACTGAAGCTTTCTTT | TRBJ1-1 | TRBV7-9 | TRBD1 | .
CASSIFAGNEQFF | TGTGCCAGCAGTATATTCGCCGGCAATGAGCAGTTCTTC | TRBJ2-1 | TRBV28 | . | .
CAISESEGDGNYGYTF | TGTGCCATCAGTGAGTCGGAAGGCGACGGGAACTATGGCTACACCTTC | TRBJ1-2 | TRBV10-3 | . | .
CASSFSGGTGEQYF | TGTGCCAGCAGTTTTAGCGGGGGGACGGGGGAGCAGTACTTC | TRBJ2-7 | TRBV6-5 | TRBD2 | .
CASSQDRGASYEQYF | TGTGCCAGCAGCCAGGACAGGGGTGCGTCTTACGAGCAGTACTTC | TRBJ2-7 | TRBV9 | TRBD1 | .
CSVEGGLNTEAFF | TGCAGCGTTGAAGGGGGACTGAACACTGAAGCTTTCTTT | TRBJ1-1 | TRBV29-1 | . | .
CATQHGGEGIYEQYF | TGTGCCACCCAACACGGAGGAGAGGGAATCTACGAGCAGTACTTC | TRBJ2-7 | TRBV6-6 | . | .
CASSPGQGASYEQYF | TGTGCCAGCAGTCCGGGACAGGGGGCTTCCTACGAGCAGTACTTC | TRBJ2-7 | TRBV5-5 | TRBD1 | once
CASSLQASTDTQYF | TGTGCCAGCAGCTTACAGGCTAGCACAGATACGCAGTATTTT | TRBJ2-3 | TRBV7-3 | . | .
CAWSTHGLLSPLHF | TGTGCCTGGAGTACCCATGGATTACTATCACCCCTCCACTTT | TRBJ1-6 | TRBV30 | . | once
CASSVAQGSYEQYF | TGTGCCAGCAGCGTGGCCCAGGGGTCCTACGAGCAGTACTTC | TRBJ2-7 | TRBV9 | . | .
CASSHGPGQGYNEQFF | TGCGCCAGCAGCCACGGGCCGGGACAGGGGTACAATGAGCAGTTCTTC | TRBJ2-1 | TRBV4-1 | TRBD1 | .
CASSYLQPTGYYGYTF | TGTGCCAGCAGTTACTTACAACCCACAGGGTACTATGGCTACACCTTC | TRBJ1-2 | TRBV6-5 | . | .